The 5 T cell receptor beta chains below were found in one sample sequenced in a study of T-cell memory formation after mild COVID-19. TCRdb reprocessed the 5' RACE reads via MiXCR and lists one record per CDR3 protein. The top ten hold around 23% of the sample, which has roughly 310,000 distinct CDR3 sequences, approximately 15% seen once. Sequenced sample: PBMCs or a T cell subset sorted from them (not recorded which). The source of these receptors is a man between 18 and 29 years old who had mild COVID-19 (a few samples of this study predate the infection). Cell type and time point are not known.

The J gene is TRBJ2-7, the V gene TRBV6-1; D is uncertain. The CDR3 runs to 12 residues. The V end lost 8 bases, the J end lost 7 bases, and 15 bases lay between the germline ends. CDR1 MNHNS and CDR2 SASEGT come from the germline V gene. As DNA, the CDR3 is TGTGCCAGCGAGCATCTAGGTAGGGAGCAGTACGTC. Its protein is CASEHLGREQYV.

As regards this clonotype: The junction differs from germline at one of its ends, possibly a read error. V usage is TRBV6-1 and J usage is TRBJ2-1, with a tentative D call TRBD2 (6 bases). CDR3 length: 11 amino acids. Per the germline V gene, CDR1 is MNHNS and CDR2 is SASEGT. The CDR3 sequence is CASSSGTGGYF. The CDR3 bases are TGTGCCAGCAGTTCCGGGACCGGGGGTTATTTC.

The rearrangement links TRBV18 to TRBJ1-2; maybe TRBD1 (5 bases). Germline CDR1 KGHSH, CDR2 LQKENI. This CDR3 is 16 amino acids long. With 4 bases removed from V and 0 bases from J, the gap between germline ends came to 15 bases. Here the CDR3 reads CASSRSDSSSNYGYTF. The CDR3, as DNA: TGTGCCAGCTCACGATCAGACAGTTCTTCTAACTATGGCTACACCTTC.

This clonotype was detected a few times. The chain recombines TRBV12-3 or TRBV12-4 with TRBJ2-1, with D unresolved. Trimming took 4 bases from V and 0 from J, leaving 13 bases between them. This CDR3 has 16 amino acids. DNA for the CDR3: TGTGCCAGCAGTTCCCGTGGGTTGAGCTCCTACAATGAGCAGTTCTTC. Translated, it gives CASSSRGLSSYNEQFF.

This clonotype has more than one count but fewer than ten. This chain uses TRBV7-9 with TRBJ1-5; D remains ambiguous. This CDR3 contains 13 residues. Germline V gene data show CDR1 as SEHNR and CDR2 as FQNEAQ (reference sequence). Trimming removed 1 base at V and 7 bases at J, with 8 bases between. CDR3 region: CASSLEGGQPQHF. CDR3 coding DNA: TGTGCCAGCAGCTTAGAGGGAGGCCAGCCCCAGCATTTT.